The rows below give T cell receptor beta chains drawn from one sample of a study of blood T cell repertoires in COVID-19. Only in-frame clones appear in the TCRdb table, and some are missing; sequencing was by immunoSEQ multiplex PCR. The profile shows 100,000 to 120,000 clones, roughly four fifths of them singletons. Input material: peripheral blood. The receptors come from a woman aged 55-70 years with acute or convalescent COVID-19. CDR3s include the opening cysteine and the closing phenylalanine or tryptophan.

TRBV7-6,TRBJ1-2,CASSFLQGDSRGYTF
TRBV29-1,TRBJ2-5,CSVDPSGGVRETQYF
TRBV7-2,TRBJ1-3,CASTRQGSGNTIYF
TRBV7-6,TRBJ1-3,CASSSIPDSVGNTIYF
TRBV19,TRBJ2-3,CASKPVWAASTDTQYF
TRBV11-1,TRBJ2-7,CASEKRGTYEQYF
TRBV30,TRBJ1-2,CAWSRRDRVYGYTF
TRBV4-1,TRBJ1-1,CASSHGEITEAFF
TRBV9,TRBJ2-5,CASSIQARAGETQYF
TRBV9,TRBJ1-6,CASSVDRGYNSPLHF
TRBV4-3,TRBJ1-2,CASSQVGRTTYGYTF
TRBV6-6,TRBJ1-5,CASSSHRQTNQPQHF
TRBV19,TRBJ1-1,CASSSGGAGNTEAFF
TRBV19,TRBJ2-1,CASTLTHANEQFF
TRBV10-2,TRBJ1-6,CASSQTDRGNSPLHF
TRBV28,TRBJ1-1,CASRPSGSSEAFF
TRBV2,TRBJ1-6,CASSLEGGGYNSPLHF
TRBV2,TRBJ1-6,CASSVTAGNRGDHNSPLHF
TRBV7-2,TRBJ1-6,CASSLAGTGLGSPLHF
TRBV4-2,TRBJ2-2,CASSHPGQSLGELFF
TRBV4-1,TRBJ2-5,CASSQEWATGLYQETQYF
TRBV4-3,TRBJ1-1,CASSQDAGNTEAFF
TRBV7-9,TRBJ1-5,CASSQGTGDQPQHF
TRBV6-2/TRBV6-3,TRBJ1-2,CASSYNYRVGYTF